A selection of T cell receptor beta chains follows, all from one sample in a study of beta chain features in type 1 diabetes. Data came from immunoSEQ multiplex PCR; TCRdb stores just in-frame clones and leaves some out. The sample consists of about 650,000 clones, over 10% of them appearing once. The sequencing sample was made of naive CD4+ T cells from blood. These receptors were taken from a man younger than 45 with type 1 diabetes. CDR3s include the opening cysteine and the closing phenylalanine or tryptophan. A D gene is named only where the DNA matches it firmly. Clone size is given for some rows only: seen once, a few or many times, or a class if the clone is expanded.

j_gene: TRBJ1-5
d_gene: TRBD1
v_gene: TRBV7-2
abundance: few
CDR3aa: CASSYTGTGGSQPQHF
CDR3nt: TGTGCCAGCAGCTACACCGGGACAGGGGGCAGTCAGCCCCAGCATTTT

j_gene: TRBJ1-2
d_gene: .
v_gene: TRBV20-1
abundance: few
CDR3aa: CSARVSHGYTF
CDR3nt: TGCAGTGCTAGAGTTTCTCATGGCTACACCTTC

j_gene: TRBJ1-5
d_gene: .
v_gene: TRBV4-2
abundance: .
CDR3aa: CASSQASGSHQPQHF
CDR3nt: TGTGCCAGCAGCCAAGCCTCGGGTAGCCATCAGCCCCAGCATTTT

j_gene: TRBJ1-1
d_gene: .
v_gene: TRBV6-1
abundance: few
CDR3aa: CASSEGLNTEAFF
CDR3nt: TGTGCCAGCAGTGAAGGGCTGAACACTGAAGCTTTCTTT

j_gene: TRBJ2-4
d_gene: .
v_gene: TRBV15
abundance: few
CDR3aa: CATSRDMTSKAKNIQYF
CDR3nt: TGTGCCACCAGCAGAGATATGACGTCCAAAGCCAAAAACATTCAGTACTTC

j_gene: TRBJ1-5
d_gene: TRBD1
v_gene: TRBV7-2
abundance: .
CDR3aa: CASNTGQGILHF
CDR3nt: TGTGCCAGCAATACGGGACAGGGGATTCTCCATTTT

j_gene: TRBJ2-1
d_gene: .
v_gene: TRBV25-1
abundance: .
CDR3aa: CASSPITTGNNEQFF
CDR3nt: TGTGCCAGCAGTCCTATCACGACTGGTAATAATGAGCAGTTCTTC

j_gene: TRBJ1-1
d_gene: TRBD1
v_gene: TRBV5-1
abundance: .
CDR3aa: CATAITGGTEAFF
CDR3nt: TGCGCCACCGCGATAACAGGGGGAACTGAAGCTTTCTTT

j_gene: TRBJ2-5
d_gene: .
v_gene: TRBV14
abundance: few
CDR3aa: CASSQEVGAAETQYF
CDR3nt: TGTGCCAGCAGCCAAGAAGTTGGCGCCGCAGAGACCCAGTACTTC

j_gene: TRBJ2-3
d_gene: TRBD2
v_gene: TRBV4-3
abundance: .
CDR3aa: CASSQQLGLVTDTQYF
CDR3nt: TGCGCCAGCAGCCAACAGCTGGGACTAGTCACAGATACGCAGTATTTT

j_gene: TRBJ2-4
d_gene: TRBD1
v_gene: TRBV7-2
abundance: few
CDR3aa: CASSPTGGALAKNIQYF
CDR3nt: TGTGCCAGCAGCCCAACAGGGGGCGCTTTGGCCAAAAACATTCAGTACTTC

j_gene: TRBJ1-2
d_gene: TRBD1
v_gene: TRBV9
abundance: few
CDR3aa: CASTSGGLLYGYTF
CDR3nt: TGTGCCAGCACGTCAGGGGGCCTACTCTATGGCTACACCTTC

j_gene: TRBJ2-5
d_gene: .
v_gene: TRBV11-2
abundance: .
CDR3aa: CASSLERTQYF
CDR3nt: TGTGCCAGCAGCTTAGAGAGGACCCAGTACTTC

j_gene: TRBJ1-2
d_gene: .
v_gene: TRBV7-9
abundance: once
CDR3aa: CASSYSGRGYTF
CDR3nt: TGTGCCAGCAGTTACTCCGGACGGGGCTACACCTTC

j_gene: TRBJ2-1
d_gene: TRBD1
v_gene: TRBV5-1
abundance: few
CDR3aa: CASSAGTGSYNEQFF
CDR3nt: TGCGCCAGCAGCGCCGGGACAGGATCCTACAATGAGCAGTTCTTC

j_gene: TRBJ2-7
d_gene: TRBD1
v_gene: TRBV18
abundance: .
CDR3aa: CASSPPGAGGSYEQYF
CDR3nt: TGTGCCAGCTCACCCCCCGGGGCAGGGGGATCCTACGAGCAGTACTTC

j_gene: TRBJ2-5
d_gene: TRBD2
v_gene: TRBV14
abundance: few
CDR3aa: CASSDRTSGRIGTQYF
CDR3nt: TGTGCCAGCAGCGATAGGACTAGCGGACGTATTGGGACCCAGTACTTC

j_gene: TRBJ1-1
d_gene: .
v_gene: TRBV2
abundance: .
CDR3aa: CASKTETNTEAFF
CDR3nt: TGTGCCAGCAAAACAGAAACGAACACTGAAGCTTTCTTT

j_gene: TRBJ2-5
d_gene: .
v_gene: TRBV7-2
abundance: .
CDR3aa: CASSLVGQKETQYF
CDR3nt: TGTGCCAGCAGCTTAGTCGGACAGAAAGAGACCCAGTACTTC

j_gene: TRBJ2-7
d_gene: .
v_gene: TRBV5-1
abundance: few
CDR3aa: CAGVGRGSLYEQYF
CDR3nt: TGCGCCGGAGTGGGTAGGGGGTCCCTCTACGAGCAGTACTTC

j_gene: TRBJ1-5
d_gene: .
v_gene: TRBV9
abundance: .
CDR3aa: CASSVVDSTGPQHF
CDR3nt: TGTGCCAGCAGCGTAGTGGACTCGACAGGGCCCCAGCATTTT

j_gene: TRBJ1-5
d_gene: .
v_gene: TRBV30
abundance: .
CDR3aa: CAWNSGTYPNQPQHF
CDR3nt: TGTGCCTGGAATTCCGGGACCTACCCTAATCAGCCCCAGCATTTT

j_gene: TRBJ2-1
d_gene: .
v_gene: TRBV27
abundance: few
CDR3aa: CASSLSRVDNEQFF
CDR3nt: TGTGCCAGCAGTTTATCCCGCGTCGACAATGAGCAGTTCTTC

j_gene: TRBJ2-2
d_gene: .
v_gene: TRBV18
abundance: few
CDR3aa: CASSPSNTGELFF
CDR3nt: TGTGCCAGCTCACCTTCGAACACCGGGGAGCTGTTTTTT

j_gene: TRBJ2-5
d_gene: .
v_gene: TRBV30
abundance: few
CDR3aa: CAWSEVGEQYF
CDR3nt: TGTGCCTGGAGTGAAGTTGGGGAGCAGTACTTC

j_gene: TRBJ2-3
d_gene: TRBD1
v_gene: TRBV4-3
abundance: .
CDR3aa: CASSQHNDRVFTDTQYF
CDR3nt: TGCGCCAGCAGCCAACATAACGACAGGGTGTTCACAGATACGCAGTATTTT

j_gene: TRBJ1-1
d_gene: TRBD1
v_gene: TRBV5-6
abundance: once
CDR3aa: CASSLEGRGSTEAFF
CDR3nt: TGTGCCAGCAGCTTGGAGGGCAGGGGGAGTACTGAAGCTTTCTTT

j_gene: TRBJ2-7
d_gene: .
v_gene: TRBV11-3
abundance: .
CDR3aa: CASSISRGAYEQYF
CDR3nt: TGTGCCAGCAGCATCAGTCGGGGCGCCTACGAGCAGTACTTC

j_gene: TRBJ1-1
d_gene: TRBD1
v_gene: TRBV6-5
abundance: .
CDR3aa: CAITGQSNTEAFF
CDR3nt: TGTGCCATCACGGGACAGAGTAACACTGAAGCTTTCTTT

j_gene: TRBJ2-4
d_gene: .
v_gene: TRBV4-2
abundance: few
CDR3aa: CASSQARTINIQYF
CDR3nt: TGTGCCAGCAGCCAAGCGCGGACAATAAACATTCAGTACTTC

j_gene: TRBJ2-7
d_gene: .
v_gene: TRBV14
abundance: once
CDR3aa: CASSHLPDRFSYEQYF
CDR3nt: TGTGCCAGCAGCCACCTACCAGACAGGTTCTCCTACGAGCAGTACTTC

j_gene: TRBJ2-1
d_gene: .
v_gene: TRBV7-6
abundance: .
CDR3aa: CASSLTQGGYNEQFF
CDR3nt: TGTGCCAGCAGCCTTACCCAGGGAGGCTACAATGAGCAGTTCTTC

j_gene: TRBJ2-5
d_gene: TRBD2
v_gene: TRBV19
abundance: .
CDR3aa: CASSRHAGGKTQETQYF
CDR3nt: TGTGCCAGTAGTCGTCATGCGGGGGGGAAAACCCAAGAGACCCAGTACTTC

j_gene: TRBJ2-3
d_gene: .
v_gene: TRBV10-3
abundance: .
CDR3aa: CATTGASTDTQYF
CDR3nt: TGTGCCACCACGGGAGCTAGCACAGATACGCAGTATTTT

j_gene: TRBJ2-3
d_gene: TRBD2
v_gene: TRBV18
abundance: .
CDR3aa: CASSPGLAGDLGTDTQYF
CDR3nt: TGTGCCAGCTCTCCCGGACTAGCGGGGGATCTTGGCACAGATACGCAGTATTTT

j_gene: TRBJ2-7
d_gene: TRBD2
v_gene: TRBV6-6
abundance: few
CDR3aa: CASSFGLAGSYEQYF
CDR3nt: TGTGCCAGCAGTTTCGGACTAGCGGGGTCCTACGAGCAGTACTTC

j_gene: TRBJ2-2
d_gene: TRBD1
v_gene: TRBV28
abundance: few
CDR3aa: CASSTRTGRSTGELFF
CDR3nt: TGTGCCAGCAGCACCCGGACAGGGCGGAGCACCGGGGAGCTGTTTTTT

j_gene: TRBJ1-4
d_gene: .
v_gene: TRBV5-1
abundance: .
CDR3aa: CASSLDREKLFF
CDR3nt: TGCGCCAGCAGCTTGGACAGGGAAAAACTGTTTTTT

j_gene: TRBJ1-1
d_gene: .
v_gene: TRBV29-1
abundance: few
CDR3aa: CSVVVDPQAFF
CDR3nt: TGCAGCGTTGTAGTGGACCCCCAAGCTTTCTTT

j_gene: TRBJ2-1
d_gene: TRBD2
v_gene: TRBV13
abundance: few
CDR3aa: CASSLLAGASSYNEQFF
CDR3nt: TGTGCCAGCAGCTTACTAGCGGGGGCTAGCTCCTACAATGAGCAGTTCTTC

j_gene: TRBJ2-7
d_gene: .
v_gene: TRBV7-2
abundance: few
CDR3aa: CASSLALGVGYEQYF
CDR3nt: TGTGCCAGCAGCTTAGCCCTCGGGGTGGGGTACGAGCAGTACTTC

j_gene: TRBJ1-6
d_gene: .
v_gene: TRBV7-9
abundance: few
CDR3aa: CASSSGSPGNSPLHF
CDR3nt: TGTGCCAGCAGCTCCGGGTCCCCGGGGAATTCACCCCTCCACTTT

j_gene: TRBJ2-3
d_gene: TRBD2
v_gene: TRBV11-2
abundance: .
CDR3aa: CASSFPAGGVATDTQYF
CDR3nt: TGTGCCAGCAGCTTCCCCGCCGGGGGGGTAGCGACAGATACGCAGTATTTT

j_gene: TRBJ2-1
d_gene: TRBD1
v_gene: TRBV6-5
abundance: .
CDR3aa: CASSLTGGTYNEQFF
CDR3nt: TGTGCCAGCAGTCTGACAGGGGGGACCTACAATGAGCAGTTCTTC

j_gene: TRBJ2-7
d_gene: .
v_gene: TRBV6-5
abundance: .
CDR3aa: CASSYSPHGYEQYF
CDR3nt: TGTGCCAGCAGTTACAGTCCTCACGGTTACGAGCAGTACTTC

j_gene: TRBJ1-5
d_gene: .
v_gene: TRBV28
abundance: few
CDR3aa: CASSSSPAGQPQHF
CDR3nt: TGTGCCAGCAGTTCTAGCCCGGCTGGGCAGCCCCAGCATTTT